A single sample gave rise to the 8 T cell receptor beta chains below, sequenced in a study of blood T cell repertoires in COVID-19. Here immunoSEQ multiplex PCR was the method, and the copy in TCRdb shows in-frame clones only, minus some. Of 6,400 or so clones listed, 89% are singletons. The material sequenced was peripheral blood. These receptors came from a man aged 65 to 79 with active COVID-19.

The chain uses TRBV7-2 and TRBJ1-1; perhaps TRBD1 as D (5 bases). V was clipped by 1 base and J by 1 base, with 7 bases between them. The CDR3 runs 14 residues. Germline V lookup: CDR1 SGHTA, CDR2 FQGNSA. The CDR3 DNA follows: TGTGCCAGCAGCTTAGAGGGGTCGAACACTGAAGCTTTCTTT. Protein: CASSLEGSNTEAFF.

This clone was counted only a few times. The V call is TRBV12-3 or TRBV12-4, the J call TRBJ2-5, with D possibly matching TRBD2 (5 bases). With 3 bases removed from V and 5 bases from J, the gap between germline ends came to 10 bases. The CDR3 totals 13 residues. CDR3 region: CASSFGSVETQYF. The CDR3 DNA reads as TGTGCCAGCAGTTTCGGTAGCGTGGAGACCCAGTACTTC.

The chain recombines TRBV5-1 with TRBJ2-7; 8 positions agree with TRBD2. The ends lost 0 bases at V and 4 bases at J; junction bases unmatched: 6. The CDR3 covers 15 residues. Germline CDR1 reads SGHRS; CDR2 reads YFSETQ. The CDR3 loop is CASSLAGTRSYEQYF. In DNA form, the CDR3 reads TGCGCCAGCAGCTTGGCCGGGACTAGAAGTTACGAGCAGTACTTC.

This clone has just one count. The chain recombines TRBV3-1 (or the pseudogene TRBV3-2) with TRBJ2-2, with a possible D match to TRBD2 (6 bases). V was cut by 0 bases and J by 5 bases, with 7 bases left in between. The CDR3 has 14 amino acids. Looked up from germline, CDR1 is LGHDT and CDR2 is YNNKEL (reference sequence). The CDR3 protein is CASSQEGRTGELFF. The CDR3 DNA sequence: TGTGCCAGCAGCCAAGAAGGGAGGACCGGGGAGCTGTTTTTT.

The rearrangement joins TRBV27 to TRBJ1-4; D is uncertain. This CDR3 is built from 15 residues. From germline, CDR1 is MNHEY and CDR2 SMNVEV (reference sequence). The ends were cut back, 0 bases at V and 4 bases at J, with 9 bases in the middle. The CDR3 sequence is CASSLSAGFNEKLFF. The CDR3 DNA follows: TGTGCCAGCAGTTTATCTGCAGGCTTTAATGAAAAACTGTTTTTT.

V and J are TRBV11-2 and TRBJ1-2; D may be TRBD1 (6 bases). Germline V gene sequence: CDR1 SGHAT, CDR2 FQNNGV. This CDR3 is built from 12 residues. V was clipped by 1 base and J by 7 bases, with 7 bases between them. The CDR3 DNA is TGTGCCAGCAGCTTAGGGACAGCTGGCTACACCTTC. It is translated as CASSLGTAGYTF.

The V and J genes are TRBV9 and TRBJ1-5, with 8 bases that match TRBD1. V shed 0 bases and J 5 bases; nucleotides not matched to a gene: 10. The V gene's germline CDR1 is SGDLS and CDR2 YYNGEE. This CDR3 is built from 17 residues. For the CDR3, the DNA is TGTGCCAGCAGCGTAGAACAGGGGGGAAGCTACCATCAGCCCCAGCATTTT. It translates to CASSVEQGGSYHQPQHF.

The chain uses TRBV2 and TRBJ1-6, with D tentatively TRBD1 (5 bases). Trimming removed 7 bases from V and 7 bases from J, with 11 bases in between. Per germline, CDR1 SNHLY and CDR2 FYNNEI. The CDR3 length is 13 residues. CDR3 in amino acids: CASMTRANSPLHF. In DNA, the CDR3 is TGTGCCAGCATGACCAGGGCCAATTCACCCCTCCACTTT.